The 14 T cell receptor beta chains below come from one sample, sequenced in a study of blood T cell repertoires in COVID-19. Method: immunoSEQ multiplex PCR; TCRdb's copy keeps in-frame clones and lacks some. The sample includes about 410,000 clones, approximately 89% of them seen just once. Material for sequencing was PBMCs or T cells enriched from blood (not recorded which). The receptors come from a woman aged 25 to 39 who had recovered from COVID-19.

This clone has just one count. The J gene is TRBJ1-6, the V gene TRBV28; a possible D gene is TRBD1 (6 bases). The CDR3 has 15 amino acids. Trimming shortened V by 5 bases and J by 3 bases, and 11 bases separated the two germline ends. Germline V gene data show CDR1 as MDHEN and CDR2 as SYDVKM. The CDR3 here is CASSPGQLYNSPLHF. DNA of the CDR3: TGTGCCAGCAGTCCCGGACAGCTCTATAATTCACCCCTCCACTTT.

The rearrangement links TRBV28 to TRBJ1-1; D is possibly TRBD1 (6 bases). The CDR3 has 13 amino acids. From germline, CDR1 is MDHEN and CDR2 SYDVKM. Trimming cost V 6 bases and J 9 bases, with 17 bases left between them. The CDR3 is CASSPPSGQKAFF. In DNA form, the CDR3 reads TGTGCCAGCAGCCCGCCCTCCGGACAGAAAGCTTTCTTT.

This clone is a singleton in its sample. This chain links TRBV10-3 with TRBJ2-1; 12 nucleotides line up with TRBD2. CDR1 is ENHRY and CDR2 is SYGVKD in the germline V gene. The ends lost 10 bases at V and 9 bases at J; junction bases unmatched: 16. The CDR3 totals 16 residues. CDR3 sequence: CATHNPTSGRSGEQFF. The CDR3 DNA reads TGTGCCACCCATAACCCGACTAGCGGGAGATCGGGTGAGCAGTTCTTC.

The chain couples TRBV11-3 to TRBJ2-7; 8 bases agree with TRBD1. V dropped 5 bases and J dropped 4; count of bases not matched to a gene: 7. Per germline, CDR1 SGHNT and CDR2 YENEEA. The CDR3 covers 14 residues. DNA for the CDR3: TGTGCCAGCAGCAAGGCCGGGACAGGATACGAGCAGTACTTC. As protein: CASSKAGTGYEQYF.

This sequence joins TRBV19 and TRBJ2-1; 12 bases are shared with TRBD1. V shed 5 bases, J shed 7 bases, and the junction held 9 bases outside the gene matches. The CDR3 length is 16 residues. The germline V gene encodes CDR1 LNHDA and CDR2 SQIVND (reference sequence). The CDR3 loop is CASSSGTGGWSNEQFF. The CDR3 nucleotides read TGTGCCAGTAGTTCCGGGACAGGGGGCTGGAGTAATGAGCAGTTCTTC.

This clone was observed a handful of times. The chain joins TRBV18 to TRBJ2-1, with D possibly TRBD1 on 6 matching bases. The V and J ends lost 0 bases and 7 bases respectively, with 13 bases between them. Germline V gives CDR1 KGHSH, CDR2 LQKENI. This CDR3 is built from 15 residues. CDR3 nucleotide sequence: TGTGCCAGCTCACCACCGGCAGGGGAGAGGAATGAGCAGTTCTTC. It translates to CASSPPAGERNEQFF.

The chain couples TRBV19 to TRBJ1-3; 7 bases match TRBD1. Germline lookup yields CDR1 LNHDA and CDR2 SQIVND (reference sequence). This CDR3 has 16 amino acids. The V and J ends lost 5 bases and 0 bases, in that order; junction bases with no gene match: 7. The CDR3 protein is CASSVTGSSSGNTIYF. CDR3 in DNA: TGTGCCAGTAGTGTGACAGGGAGTAGCTCTGGAAACACCATATATTTT.

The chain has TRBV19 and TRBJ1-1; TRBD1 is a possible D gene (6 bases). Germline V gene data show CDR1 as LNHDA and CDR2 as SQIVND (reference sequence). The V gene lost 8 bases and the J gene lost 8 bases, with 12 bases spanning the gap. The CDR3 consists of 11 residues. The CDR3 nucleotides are TGTGCCAGTTCAGTTGACAGGGAAGCTTTCTTT. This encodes CASSVDREAFF.

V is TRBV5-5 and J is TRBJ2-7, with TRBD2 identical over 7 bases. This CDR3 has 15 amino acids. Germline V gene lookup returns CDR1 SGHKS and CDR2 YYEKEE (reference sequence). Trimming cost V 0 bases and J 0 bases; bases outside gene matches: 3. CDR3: CASSLDGGDSYEQYF. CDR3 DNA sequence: TGTGCCAGCAGCTTGGATGGGGGGGACTCCTACGAGCAGTACTTC.

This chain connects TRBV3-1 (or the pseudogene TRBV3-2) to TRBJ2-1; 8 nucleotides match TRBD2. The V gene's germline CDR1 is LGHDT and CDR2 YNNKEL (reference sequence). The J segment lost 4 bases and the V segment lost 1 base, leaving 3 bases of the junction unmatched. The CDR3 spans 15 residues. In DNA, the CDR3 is TGTGCCAGCAGCCAAGCGGGAGGGTTTTACAATGAGCAGTTCTTC. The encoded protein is CASSQAGGFYNEQFF.

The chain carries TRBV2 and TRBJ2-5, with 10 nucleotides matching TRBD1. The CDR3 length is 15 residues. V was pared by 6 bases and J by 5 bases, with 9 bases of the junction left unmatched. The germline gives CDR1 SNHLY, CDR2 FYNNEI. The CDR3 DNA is TGTGCCAGCAGCCAAGACAGGGGGCTGCGGGAGACCCAGTACTTC. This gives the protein CASSQDRGLRETQYF.

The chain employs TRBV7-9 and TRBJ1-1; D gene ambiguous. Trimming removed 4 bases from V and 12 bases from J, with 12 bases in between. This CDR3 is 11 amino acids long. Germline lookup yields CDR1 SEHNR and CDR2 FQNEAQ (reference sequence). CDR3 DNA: TGTGCCAGCAGCTCTTCGTGGGCGACTTTCTTT. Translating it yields CASSSSWATFF.

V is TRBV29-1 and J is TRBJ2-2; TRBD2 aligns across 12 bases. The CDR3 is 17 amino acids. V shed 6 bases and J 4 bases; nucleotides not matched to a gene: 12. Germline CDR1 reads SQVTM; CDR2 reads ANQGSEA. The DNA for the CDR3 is TGCAGCGTAGCTAGACTAGCGGGAGCGGGGGGCACCGGGGAGCTGTTTTTT. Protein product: CSVARLAGAGGTGELFF.

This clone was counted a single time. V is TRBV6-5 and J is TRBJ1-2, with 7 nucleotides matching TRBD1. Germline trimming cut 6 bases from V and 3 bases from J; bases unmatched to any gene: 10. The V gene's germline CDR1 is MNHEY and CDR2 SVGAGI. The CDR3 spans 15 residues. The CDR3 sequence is CASRLLSGGDYGYTF. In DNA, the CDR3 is TGTGCCAGCAGACTCCTTTCAGGGGGTGACTATGGCTACACCTTC.